Detailed here is one TCR beta chain. What it recognizes is unknown. The sample comes from a study of T cell repertoires in cytomegalovirus infection. Study information: Indicated by public TCR beta signatures were CMV infection and matching HLA type.

TCRdb independently ran MiXCR on the reads; one entry per CDR3 protein. Of more than 95,000 distinct CDR3 sequences in the sample, over 30% were seen once. V lost 3 bases, J lost 0 bases, and 21 bases lay in between. CDR1 and CDR2 (germline): MGHRA, YSYEKL. This CDR3 is built from 18 residues. Here the sequenced sample was CD8+ T cells from cultured PBMCs, taken from culture after CMV antigen stimulation. The sequence was obtained from a human donor in good health (CMV status not recorded). Some clones in this sample may be carry-over from other donors' samples. The rearrangement links TRBV4-1 to TRBJ2-7; D could derive from TRBD1 or TRBD2 (5 bases each). CDR3 sequence: CASSQEMMGFGGSYEQYF. For the CDR3, the DNA is TGCGCCAGCAGCCAGGAGATGATGGGGTTTGGGGGCTCCTACGAGCAGTACTTC.